This entry lists 13 T cell receptor beta chains sequenced from one sample in a study of identical twins. MiXCR, run by TCRdb on the 5' RACE reads, gives a single entry per CDR3 protein. Among about 210,000 distinct CDR3 sequences, about a tenth were seen once, and the ten largest hold roughly 5%. Sequencing used memory (CD45RO+) T cells sorted from blood. Receptors were obtained from a woman under 30 in good health.

This chain joins TRBV2 and TRBJ2-7, with D maybe TRBD1 (5 bases). This CDR3 spans 12 amino acids. The ends were cut back, 6 bases at V and 3 bases at J, with 9 bases in the middle. Germline loops: CDR1 SNHLY, CDR2 FYNNEI. CDR3 loop: CASRTDSYEQYF. CDR3 bases: TGTGCCAGCAGGACTGACAGCTACGAGCAGTACTTC.

This clonotype was counted many times. The chain combines TRBV7-2 with TRBJ2-7; 7 bases agree with TRBD2. Germline V CDR1 and CDR2: SGHTA, FQGNSA. J was trimmed by 3 bases and V by 3 bases; bases with no gene match: 2. CDR3 length: 13 amino acids. CDR3 nucleotide sequence: TGTGCCAGCAGCTTTAGCGGGTACTACGAGCAGTACTTC. Encoded protein: CASSFSGYYEQYF. Full variable domain (remainder filled in from reference TRBV7-2 and TRBJ2-7): GAGVSQSPSNKVTEKGKDVELRCDPISGHTALYWYRQSLGQGLEFLIYFQGNSAPDKSGLPSDRFSAERTGGSVSTLTIQRTQQEDSAVYLCASSFSGYYEQYFGPGTRLTVT.

The chain recombines TRBV2 with TRBJ1-6; D is unclear. Germline values: CDR1 SNHLY, CDR2 FYNNEI. This CDR3 is 15 amino acids long. V lost 4 bases, J lost 5 bases, and 12 bases lay in between. The CDR3: CASSGGRMNNSPLHF. The CDR3 DNA sequence: TGTGCCAGCAGTGGAGGACGGATGAATAATTCACCCCTCCACTTT.

A few counts support this clonotype. The chain uses TRBV12-3 or TRBV12-4 and TRBJ2-3, with D perhaps matching TRBD1 or TRBD2 (7 bases each). The CDR3 is 14 amino acids. V was clipped by 6 bases and J by 3 bases, with 13 bases between them. The CDR3 region has the DNA TGTGCCAGCAGACTCAGGGGGGGGACAGATACGCAGTATTTT. Its translation is CASRLRGGTDTQYF.

This clonotype has only a few counts. The rearrangement links TRBV29-1 to TRBJ2-1; no reliable D call. The CDR3 covers 10 residues. The ends were cut back, 7 bases at V and 13 bases at J, with 14 bases in the middle. Germline CDR1 reads SQVTM; CDR2 reads ANQGSEA. CDR3 in DNA: TGCAGCGGGGTGGTGCTGGAACAGTTCTTC. This translates into CSGVVLEQFF.

The chain couples TRBV20-1 to TRBJ2-7; 7 positions match TRBD2. Germline values: CDR1 DFQATT, CDR2 SNEGSKA (reference sequence). V was clipped by 0 bases and J by 4 bases; unmatched bases: 6. The CDR3 loop spans 14 amino acids. As DNA, the CDR3 is TGCAGTGCTAGAGATCTCGGGAGGAAATACGAGCAGTACTTC. This translates into CSARDLGRKYEQYF.

This clonotype was detected only a few times. J is TRBJ1-5 and V is TRBV12-3 or TRBV12-4, with D perhaps matching TRBD1 (5 bases). CDR3 size: 13 residues. Trimming left V 6 bases short and J 9 bases short, with 15 bases between. The CDR3 spells CASRGEGVWPQHF. CDR3 nucleotide sequence: TGTGCCAGCAGAGGGGAGGGAGTCTGGCCCCAGCATTTT.

This clonotype was seen more than once but under ten times. This chain uses TRBV15 with TRBJ2-7; D remains ambiguous. The CDR3 covers 15 residues. Germline V gene lookup returns CDR1 LNHNV and CDR2 YYDKDF (reference sequence). Trimming left V 0 bases short and J 2 bases short, with 11 bases between. CDR3 sequence (DNA): TGTGCCACCAGCAGAGATTTTGACTCCGCCTACGAGCAGTACTTC. This encodes CATSRDFDSAYEQYF.

This clonotype was picked up many times. The V call is TRBV6-4, the J call TRBJ1-6, with TRBD1 as a possible D gene (6 bases). Trimming left V 3 bases short and J 5 bases short, with 8 bases between. CDR3 length: 14 residues. The V gene's germline CDR1 is MRHNA and CDR2 SNTAGT. The CDR3 sequence is CASSEGADNSPLHF. The CDR3 DNA sequence: TGTGCCAGCAGTGAGGGGGCCGATAATTCACCCCTCCACTTT.

This clonotype was picked up a small number of times. This chain joins TRBV20-1 and TRBJ1-2, with TRBD1 identical over 7 bases. This CDR3 has 13 amino acids. J lost 8 bases, V lost 5 bases, and 11 bases had no gene match. Per germline, CDR1 DFQATT and CDR2 SNEGSKA (reference sequence). The CDR3 loop is CSAPVQGNGGYTF. In DNA, the CDR3 is TGCAGTGCTCCCGTACAGGGGAACGGGGGCTACACCTTC.

This chain connects TRBV4-1 to TRBJ2-3; D is unresolved. The CDR3 extends over 16 amino acids. Germline CDR1 MGHRA, CDR2 YSYEKL. The germline V and J ends were trimmed by 4 bases and 1 base, with 15 bases remaining between them. Written as DNA, the CDR3 is TGCGCCAGCAGCCGAGGTCCAAGGCGTGGCACAGATACGCAGTATTTT. This sequence encodes CASSRGPRRGTDTQYF.

This clonotype was detected a few times. This chain connects TRBV18 to TRBJ1-1; D is unresolved. Per the germline V gene, CDR1 is KGHSH and CDR2 is LQKENI. The V end lost 2 bases, the J end lost 6 bases, and 13 bases lay between the germline ends. This CDR3 has 14 residues. For the CDR3, the DNA is TGTGCCAGCTCACCAAATGCCCCGGGCGCTGAAGCTTTCTTT. This codes for CASSPNAPGAEAFF.

This chain uses TRBV6-2 or TRBV6-3 with TRBJ2-5, with no clear D. Germline V gene data show CDR1 as MNHEY and CDR2 as SVGEGT. V lost 5 bases and J lost 3, with 16 bases in between. CDR3 length equals 15 residues. The CDR3 loop reads CASSKRLLRKETQYF. CDR3 DNA: TGTGCCAGCAGTAAGCGTCTACTGCGGAAAGAGACCCAGTACTTC.